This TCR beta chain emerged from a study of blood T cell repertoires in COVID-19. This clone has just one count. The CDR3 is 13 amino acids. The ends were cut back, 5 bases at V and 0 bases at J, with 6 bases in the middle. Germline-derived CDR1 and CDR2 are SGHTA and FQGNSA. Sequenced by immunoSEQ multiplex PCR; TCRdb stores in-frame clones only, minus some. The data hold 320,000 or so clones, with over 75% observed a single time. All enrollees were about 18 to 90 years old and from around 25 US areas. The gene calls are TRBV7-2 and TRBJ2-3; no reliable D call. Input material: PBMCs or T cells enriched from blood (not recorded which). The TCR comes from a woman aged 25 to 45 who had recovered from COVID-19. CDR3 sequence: CASSPGSTDTQYF. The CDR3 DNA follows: TGTGCCAGCAGCCCCGGGAGCACAGATACGCAGTATTTT.